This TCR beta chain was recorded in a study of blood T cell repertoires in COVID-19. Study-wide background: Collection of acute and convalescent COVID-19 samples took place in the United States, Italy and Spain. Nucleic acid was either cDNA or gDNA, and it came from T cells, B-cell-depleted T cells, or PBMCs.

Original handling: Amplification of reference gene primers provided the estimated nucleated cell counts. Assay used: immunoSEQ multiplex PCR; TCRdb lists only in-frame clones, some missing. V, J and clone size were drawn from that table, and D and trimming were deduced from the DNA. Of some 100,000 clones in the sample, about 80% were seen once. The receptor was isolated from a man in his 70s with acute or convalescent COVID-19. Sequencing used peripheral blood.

The DNA of the CDR3 is TGTGCCAGCAGCTTAGGAGGGGGCAGTGCAGATACGCAGTATTTT. Its protein is CASSLGGGSADTQYF. The chain recombines TRBV11-3 with TRBJ2-3; 7 nucleotides align to TRBD1. This CDR3 has 15 amino acids. The germline V gene encodes CDR1 SGHNT and CDR2 YENEEA. V shed 1 base and J 4 bases; nucleotides not matched to a gene: 5.